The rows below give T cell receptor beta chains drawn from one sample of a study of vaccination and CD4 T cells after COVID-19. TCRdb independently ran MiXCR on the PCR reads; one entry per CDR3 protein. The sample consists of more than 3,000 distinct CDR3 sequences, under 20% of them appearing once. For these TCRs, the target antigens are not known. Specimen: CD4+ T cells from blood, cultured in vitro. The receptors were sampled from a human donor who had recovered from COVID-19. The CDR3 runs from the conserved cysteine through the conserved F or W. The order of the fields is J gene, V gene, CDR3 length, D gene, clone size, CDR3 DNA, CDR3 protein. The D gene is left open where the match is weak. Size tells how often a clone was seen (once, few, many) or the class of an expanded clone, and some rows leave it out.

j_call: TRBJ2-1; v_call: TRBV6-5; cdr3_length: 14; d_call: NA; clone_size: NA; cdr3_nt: TGTGCCAGCAGTTTGGACACCGCCTACAATGAGCAGTTCTTC; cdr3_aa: CASSLDTAYNEQFF
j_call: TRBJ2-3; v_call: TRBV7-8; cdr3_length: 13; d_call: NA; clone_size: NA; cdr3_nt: TGTGCCAGCAGCCTCGACAGCACAGATACGCAGTATTTT; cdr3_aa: CASSLDSTDTQYF
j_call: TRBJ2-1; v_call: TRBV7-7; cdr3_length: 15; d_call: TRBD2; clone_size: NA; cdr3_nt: TGTGCTAGCAGCCCAAGGGACTATTCCTACAATGAGCAGTTCTTC; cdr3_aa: CASSPRDYSYNEQFF
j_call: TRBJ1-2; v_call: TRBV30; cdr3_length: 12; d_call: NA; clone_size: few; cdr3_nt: TGTGCCTGGAGCCCAGGGGACTATGGCTACACCTTC; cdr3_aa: CAWSPGDYGYTF
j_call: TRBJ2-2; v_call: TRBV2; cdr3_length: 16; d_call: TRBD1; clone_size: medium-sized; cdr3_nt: TGTGCCAGCAGCATACAGGGGGTCAAGAACACCGGGGAGCTGTTTTTT; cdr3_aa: CASSIQGVKNTGELFF
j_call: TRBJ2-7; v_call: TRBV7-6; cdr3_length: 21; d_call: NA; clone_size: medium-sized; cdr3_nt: TGTGCCAGCAGCTTAGCGGGCTTCGTGGTAGAGGGGCCAGGTTCGACCTACGAGCAGTACTTC; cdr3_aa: CASSLAGFVVEGPGSTYEQYF
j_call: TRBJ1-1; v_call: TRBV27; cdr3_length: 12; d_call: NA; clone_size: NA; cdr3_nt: TGTGCCAGCAGTTTCTTGGACACTGAAGCTTTCTTT; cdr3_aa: CASSFLDTEAFF
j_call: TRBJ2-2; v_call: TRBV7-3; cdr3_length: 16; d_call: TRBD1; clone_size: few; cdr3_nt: TGTGCCAGCAGCAGCAGGACAGGGGCGAACACCGGGGAGCTGTTTTTT; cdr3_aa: CASSSRTGANTGELFF
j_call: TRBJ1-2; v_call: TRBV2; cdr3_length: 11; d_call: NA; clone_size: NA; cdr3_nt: TGTGCCAGCAGTCCCGAGAATGGCTACACCTTC; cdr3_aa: CASSPENGYTF
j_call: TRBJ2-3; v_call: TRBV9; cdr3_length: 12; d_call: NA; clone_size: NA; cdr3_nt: TGTGCCAGCAGCGTAGGAGAAGATACGCAGTATTTT; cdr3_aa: CASSVGEDTQYF
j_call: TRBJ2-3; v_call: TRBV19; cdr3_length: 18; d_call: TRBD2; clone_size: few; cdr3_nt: TGTGCCAGTAGTATCGGACTAGCGGGGGCCCTTAGCACAGATACGCAGTATTTT; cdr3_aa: CASSIGLAGALSTDTQYF
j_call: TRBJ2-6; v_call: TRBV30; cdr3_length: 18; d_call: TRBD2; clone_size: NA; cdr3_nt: TGTGCCTGGAGTGGGGAGCGGGGGCCTTACTCTGGGGCCAACGTCCTGACTTTC; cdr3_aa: CAWSGERGPYSGANVLTF
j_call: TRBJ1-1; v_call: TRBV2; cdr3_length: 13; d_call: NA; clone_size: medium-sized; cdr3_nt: TGTGCCAGCAGTGTGGTTACTGACACTGAAGCTTTCTTT; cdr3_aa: CASSVVTDTEAFF
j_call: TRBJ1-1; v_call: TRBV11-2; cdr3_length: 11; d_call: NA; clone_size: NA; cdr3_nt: TGTGCCAGCAGCTTAGAGCGCGGAGCTTTCTTT; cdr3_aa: CASSLERGAFF
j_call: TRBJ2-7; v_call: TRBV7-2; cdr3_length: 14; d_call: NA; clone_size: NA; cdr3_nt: TGTGCCAGCAGATATACAGACGGAAACTACGAGCAGTACTTC; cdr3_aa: CASRYTDGNYEQYF
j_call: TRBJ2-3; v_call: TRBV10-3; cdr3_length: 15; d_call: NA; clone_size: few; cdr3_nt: TGTGCCATCAGTGAGTGGTCAGGGAGCACAGATACGCAGTATTTT; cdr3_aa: CAISEWSGSTDTQYF
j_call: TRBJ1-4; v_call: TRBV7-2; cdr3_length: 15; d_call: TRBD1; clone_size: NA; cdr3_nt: TGTGCCAGCAGCCCCGTACAGGGGGCGAGGGAAAAACTGTTTTTT; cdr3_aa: CASSPVQGAREKLFF
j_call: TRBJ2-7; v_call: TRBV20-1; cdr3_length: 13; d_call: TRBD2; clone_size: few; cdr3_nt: TGCAGTGCCCCCAGCGGGGGGCTTTACGAGCAGTACTTC; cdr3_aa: CSAPSGGLYEQYF
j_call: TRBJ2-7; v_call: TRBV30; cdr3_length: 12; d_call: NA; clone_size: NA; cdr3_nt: TGTGCCTGGAGTGTAGGACACTACGAGCAGTACTTC; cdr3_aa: CAWSVGHYEQYF
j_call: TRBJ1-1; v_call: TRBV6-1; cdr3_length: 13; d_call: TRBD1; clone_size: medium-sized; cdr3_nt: TGTGCCAGCACCAGACAGGGGGGAACTGAAGCTTTCTTT; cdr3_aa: CASTRQGGTEAFF
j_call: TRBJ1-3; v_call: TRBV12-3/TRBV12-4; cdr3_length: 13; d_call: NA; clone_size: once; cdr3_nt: TGTGCCAGCAGCCGGGTAGCTGGAAACACCATATATTTT; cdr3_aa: CASSRVAGNTIYF
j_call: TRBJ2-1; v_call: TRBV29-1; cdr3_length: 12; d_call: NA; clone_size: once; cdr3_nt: TGCAGCGTTGAAGGCCTTTACAATGAGCAGTTCTTC; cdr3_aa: CSVEGLYNEQFF
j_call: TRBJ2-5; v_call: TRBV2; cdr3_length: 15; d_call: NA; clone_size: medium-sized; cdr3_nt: TGTGCCAGCATGAGGGATCGCAACCTTCAAGAGACCCAGTACTTC; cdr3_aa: CASMRDRNLQETQYF
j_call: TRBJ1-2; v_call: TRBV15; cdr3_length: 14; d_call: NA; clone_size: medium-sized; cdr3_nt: TGTGCCACCAGCAGGGGAGAGGGAATAATGGGCTACACCTTC; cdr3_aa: CATSRGEGIMGYTF
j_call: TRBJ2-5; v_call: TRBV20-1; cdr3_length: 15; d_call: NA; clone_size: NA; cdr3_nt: TGCAGTGCCCGCTCCTTACAGCATACGCAAGAGACCCAGTACTTC; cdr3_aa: CSARSLQHTQETQYF
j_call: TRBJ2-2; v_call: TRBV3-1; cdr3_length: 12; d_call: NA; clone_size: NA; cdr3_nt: TGTGCCAGCAGCCAAGGGTCCGGGGAGCTGTTTTTT; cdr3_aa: CASSQGSGELFF
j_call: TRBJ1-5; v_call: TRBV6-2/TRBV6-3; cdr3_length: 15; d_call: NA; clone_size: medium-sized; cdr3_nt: TGTGCCAGCAGTTACTCGGCCAGGGTGGATCAGCCCCAGCATTTT; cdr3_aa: CASSYSARVDQPQHF
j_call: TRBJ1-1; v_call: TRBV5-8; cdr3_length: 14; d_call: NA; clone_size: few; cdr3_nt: TGTGCCAGCAGCTGGGGGCGGGGGTGGACTGAAGCTTTCTTT; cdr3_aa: CASSWGRGWTEAFF
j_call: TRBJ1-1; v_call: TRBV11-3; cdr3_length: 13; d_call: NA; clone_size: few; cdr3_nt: TGTGCCAGCAGCTTAGAACAGTCCACTGAAGCTTTCTTT; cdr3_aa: CASSLEQSTEAFF
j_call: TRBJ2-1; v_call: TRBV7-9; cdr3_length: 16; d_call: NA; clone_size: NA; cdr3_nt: TGTGCCAGCAGCAAGGGGGCGGGGGCCTCCTACAATGAGCAGTTCTTC; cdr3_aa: CASSKGAGASYNEQFF
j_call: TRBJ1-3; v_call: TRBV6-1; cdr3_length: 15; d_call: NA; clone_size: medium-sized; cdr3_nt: TGTGCCAGCAGTGGGGGCAGGGAAGGTGGAAACACCATATATTTT; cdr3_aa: CASSGGREGGNTIYF
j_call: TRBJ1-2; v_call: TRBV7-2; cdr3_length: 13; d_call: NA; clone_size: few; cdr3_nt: TGTGCCAGCAGCCCCGGTGGGGCCTATGGCTACACCTTC; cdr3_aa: CASSPGGAYGYTF
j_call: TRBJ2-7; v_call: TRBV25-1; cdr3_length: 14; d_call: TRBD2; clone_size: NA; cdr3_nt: TGTGCCAGCAGTGAAGAGGCGGGGGCCTACGAGCAGTACTTC; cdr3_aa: CASSEEAGAYEQYF
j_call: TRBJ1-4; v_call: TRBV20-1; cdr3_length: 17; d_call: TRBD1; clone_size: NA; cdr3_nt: TGCAGTGCTAGAGAGTGGTCAGGGGGCTCAACTAATGAAAAACTGTTTTTT; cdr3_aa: CSAREWSGGSTNEKLFF
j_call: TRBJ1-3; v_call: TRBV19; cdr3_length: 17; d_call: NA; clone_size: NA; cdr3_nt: TGTGCCAGTAGCCTAAATCCTCAGGGGCTCGGTGGAAACACCATATATTTT; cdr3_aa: CASSLNPQGLGGNTIYF
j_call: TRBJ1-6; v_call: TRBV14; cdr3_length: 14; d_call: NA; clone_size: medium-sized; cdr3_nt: TGTGCCAGCAGCCTCCAGGGCTATAATTCACCCCTCCACTTT; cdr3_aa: CASSLQGYNSPLHF
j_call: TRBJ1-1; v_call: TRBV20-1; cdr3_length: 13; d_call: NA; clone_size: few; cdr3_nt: TGCAGTGCTAGAGTCTCAGTGAACACTGAAGCTTTCTTT; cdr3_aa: CSARVSVNTEAFF
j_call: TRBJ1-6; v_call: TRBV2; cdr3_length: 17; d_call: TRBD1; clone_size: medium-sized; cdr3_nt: TGTGCCAGCAGTAGGACTTTACAGGGGGAGGGTAATTCACCCCTCCACTTT; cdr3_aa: CASSRTLQGEGNSPLHF
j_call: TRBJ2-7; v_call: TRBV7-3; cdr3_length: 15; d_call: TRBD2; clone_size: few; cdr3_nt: TGTGCCAGCAGCTTAGGAGCGGGGGGAACCTACGAGCAGTACTTC; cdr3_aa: CASSLGAGGTYEQYF
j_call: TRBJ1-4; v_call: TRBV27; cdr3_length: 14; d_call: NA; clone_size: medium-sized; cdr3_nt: TGTGCCAGCAGTTTATCGTTCGGGCTGGAAAAACTGTTTTTT; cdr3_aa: CASSLSFGLEKLFF
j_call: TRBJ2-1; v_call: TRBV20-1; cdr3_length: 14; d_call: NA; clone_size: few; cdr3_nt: TGCAGTGCTAGTTCCTGGACTTACCCCGATGAGCAGTTCTTC; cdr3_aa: CSASSWTYPDEQFF